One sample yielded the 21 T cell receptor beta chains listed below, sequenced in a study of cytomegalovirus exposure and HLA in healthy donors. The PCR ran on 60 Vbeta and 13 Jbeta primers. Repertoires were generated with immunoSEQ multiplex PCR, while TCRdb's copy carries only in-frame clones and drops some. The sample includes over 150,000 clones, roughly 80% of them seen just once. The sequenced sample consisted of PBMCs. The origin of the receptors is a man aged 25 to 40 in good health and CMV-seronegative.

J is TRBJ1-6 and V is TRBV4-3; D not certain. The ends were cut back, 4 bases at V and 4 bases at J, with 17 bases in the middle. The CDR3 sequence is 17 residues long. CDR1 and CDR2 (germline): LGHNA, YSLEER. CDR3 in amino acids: CASSPQAAGGYNSPLHF. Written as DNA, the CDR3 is TGCGCCAGCAGCCCTCAAGCGGCAGGAGGATATAATTCACCCCTCCACTTT.

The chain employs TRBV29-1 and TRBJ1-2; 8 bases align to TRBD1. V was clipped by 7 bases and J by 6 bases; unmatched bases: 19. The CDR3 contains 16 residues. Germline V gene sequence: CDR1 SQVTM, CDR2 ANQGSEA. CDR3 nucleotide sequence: TGCAGCGACCTGAGTCCACAGGGGGACAACCTCCATGGCTACACCTTC. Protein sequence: CSDLSPQGDNLHGYTF.

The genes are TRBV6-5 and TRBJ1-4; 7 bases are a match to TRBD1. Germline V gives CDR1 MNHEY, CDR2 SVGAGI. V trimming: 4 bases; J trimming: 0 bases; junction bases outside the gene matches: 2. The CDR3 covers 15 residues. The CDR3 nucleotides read TGTGCCAGCAGTTCCCAGGGGGCAACTAATGAAAAACTGTTTTTT. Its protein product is CASSSQGATNEKLFF.

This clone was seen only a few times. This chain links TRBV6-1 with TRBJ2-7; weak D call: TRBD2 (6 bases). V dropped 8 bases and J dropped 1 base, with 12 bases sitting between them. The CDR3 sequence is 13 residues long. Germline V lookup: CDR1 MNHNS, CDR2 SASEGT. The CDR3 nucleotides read TGTGCCAGCGCGGTTGCGGGGTCCTACGAGCAGTACTTC. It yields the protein CASAVAGSYEQYF.

The CDR3 DNA sequence: TGTGCCAGCAGTACTCCGACAGGTAGGACATACGAGCAGTACTTC. As protein: CASSTPTGRTYEQYF. V and J are TRBV28 and TRBJ2-7, with D possibly matching TRBD1 (6 bases). V lost 5 bases to trimming and J lost 4 bases, with 18 bases between them. CDR3 length: 15 amino acids. Germline assignment: CDR1 MDHEN and CDR2 SYDVKM.

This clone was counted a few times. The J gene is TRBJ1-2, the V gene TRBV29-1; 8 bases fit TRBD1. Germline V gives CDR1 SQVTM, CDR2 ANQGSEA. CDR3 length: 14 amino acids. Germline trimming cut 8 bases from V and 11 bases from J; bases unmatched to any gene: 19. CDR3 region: CSFESFGQGQRYTF. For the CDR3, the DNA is TGCAGCTTCGAATCTTTTGGACAGGGACAAAGATACACCTTC.

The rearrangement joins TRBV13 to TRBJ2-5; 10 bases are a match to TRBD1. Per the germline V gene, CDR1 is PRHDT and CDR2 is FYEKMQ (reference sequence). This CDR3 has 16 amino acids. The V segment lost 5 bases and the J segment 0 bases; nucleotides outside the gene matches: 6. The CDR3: CASSPSGTGDQETQYF. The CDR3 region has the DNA TGTGCCAGCAGCCCCTCCGGGACAGGGGACCAAGAGACCCAGTACTTC.

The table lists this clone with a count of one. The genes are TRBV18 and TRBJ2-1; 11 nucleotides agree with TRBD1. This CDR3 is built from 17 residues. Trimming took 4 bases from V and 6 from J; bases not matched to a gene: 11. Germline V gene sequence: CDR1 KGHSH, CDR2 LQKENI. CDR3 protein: CASSRRGGQGGVNEQFF. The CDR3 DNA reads TGTGCCAGCTCACGCCGAGGGGGACAGGGGGGGGTCAATGAGCAGTTCTTC.

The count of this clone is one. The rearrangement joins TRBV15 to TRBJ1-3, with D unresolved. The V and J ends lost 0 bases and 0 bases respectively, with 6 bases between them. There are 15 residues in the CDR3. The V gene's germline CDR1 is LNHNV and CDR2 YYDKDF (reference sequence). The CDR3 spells CATSRDRVSGNTIYF. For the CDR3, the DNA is TGTGCCACCAGCAGAGACCGAGTCTCTGGAAACACCATATATTTT.

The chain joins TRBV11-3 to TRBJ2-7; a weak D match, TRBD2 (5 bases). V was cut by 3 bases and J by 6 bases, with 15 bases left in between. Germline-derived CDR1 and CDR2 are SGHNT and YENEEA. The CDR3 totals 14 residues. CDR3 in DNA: TGTGCCAGCAGCTTGAGTGGCCCGGACTCCGAGCAGTACTTC. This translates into CASSLSGPDSEQYF.

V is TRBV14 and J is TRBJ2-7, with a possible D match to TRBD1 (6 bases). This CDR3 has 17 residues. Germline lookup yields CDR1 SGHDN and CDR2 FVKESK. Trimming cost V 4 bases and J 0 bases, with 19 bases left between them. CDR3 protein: CASSRRTGQRSSYEQYF. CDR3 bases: TGTGCCAGCAGCCGCCGAACTGGACAGAGGAGCTCCTACGAGCAGTACTTC.

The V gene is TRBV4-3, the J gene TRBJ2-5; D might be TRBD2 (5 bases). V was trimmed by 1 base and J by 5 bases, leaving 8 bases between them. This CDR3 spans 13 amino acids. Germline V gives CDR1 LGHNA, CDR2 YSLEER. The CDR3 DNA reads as TGCGCCAGCAGCCAAGGGAGGTTTGAGACCCAGTACTTC. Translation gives CASSQGRFETQYF.

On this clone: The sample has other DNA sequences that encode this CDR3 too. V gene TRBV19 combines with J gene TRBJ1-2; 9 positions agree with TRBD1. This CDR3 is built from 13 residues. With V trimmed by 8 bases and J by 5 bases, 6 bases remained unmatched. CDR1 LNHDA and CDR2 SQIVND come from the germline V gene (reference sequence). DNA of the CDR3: TGTGCCAGTTCCGGGGGACAGGGTTATGGCTACACCTTC. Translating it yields CASSGGQGYGYTF.

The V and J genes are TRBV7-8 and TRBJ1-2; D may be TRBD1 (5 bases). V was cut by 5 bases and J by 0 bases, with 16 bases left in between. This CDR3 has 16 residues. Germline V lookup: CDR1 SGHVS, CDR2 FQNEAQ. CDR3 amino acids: CASSPTQRDSNYGYTF. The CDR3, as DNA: TGTGCCAGCAGCCCGACCCAGAGGGACTCTAACTATGGCTACACCTTC.

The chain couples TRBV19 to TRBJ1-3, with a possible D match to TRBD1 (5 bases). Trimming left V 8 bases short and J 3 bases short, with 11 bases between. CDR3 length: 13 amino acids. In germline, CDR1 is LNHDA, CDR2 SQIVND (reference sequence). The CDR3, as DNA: TGTGCCAGTTCCGGGGGACTTGGAAACACCATATATTTT. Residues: CASSGGLGNTIYF.

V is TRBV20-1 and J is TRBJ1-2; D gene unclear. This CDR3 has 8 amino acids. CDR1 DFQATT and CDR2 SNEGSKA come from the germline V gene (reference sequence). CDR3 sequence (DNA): TGCAGCTCTTATGGCTACACCTTC. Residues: CSSYGYTF.

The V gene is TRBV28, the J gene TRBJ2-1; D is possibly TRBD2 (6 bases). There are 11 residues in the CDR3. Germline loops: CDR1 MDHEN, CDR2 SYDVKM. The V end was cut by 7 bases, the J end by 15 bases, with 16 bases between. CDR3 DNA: TGTGCCAGCACCGCCCGGGACTGCCCGTTCTTC. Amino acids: CASTARDCPFF.

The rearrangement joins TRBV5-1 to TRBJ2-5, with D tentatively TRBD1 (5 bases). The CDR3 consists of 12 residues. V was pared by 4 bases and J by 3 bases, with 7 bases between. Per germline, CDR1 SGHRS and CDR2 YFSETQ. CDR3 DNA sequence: TGCGCCAGCAGCCCCAGGGAAGAGACCCAGTACTTC. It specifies CASSPREETQYF. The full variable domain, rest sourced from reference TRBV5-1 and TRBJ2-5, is KAGVTQTPRYLIKTRGQQVTLSCSPISGHRSVSWYQQTPGQGLQFLFEYFSETQRNKGNFPGRFSGRQFSNSRSEMNVSTLELGDSALYLCASSPREETQYFGPGTRLLVL.

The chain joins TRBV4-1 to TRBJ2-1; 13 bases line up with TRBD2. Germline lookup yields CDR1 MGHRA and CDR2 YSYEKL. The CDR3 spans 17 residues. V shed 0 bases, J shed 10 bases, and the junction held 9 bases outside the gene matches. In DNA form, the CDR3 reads TGCGCCAGCAGCCAAGATACTAGCGGGGGGGCCTGGGACGAGCAGTTCTTC. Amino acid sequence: CASSQDTSGGAWDEQFF.

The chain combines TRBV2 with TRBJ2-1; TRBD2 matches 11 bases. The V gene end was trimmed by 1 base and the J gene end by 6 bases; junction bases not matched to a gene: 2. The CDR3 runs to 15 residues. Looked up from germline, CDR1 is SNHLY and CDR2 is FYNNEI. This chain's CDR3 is CASSEVTSGSNEQFF. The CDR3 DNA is TGTGCCAGCAGTGAAGTAACTAGCGGGAGCAATGAGCAGTTCTTC. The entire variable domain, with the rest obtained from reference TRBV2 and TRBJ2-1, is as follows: EPEVTQTPSHQVTQMGQEVILRCVPISNHLYFYWYRQILGQKVEFLVSFYNNEISEKSEIFDDQFSVERPDGSNFTLKIRSTKLEDSAMYFCASSEVTSGSNEQFFGPGTRLTVL.

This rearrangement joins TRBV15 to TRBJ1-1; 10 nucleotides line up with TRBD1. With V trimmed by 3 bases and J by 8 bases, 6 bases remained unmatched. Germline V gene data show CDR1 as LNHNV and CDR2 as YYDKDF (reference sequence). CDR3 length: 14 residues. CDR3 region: CATSSPRTGGEAFF. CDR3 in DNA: TGTGCCACCAGCAGTCCCCGGACAGGGGGAGAAGCTTTCTTT.